One sample yielded the 30 T cell receptor beta chains listed below, sequenced in a study of response to subunit inactivated influenza vaccine. TCRdb itself ran the RT-PCR reads through MiXCR, one entry per CDR3 protein. The sample shows 150,000 to 200,000 distinct CDR3 sequences, about 9% of them seen only once. The sample here was non-naive T cells sorted from PBMCs, taken on the day of vaccination. All receptors derive from a man aged 50-60 years who received an inactivated influenza vaccine.

This clonotype was picked up a small number of times. J is TRBJ2-7 and V is TRBV5-5; D call uncertain. This CDR3 comprises 16 residues. Trimming cost V 4 bases and J 6 bases, with 23 bases left between them. Germline CDR1 is SGHKS and CDR2 is YYEKEE (reference sequence). The CDR3 DNA follows: TGTGCCAGCAGCGTCGCTACCTTTACAGCGCCGGGCGAGCAGTACTTC. This encodes CASSVATFTAPGEQYF.

The rearrangement joins TRBV27 to TRBJ2-3; 7 bases are a match to TRBD2. The CDR3 spans 16 residues. Trimming cost V 1 base and J 1 base; bases outside gene matches: 5. Germline V gives CDR1 MNHEY, CDR2 SMNVEV (reference sequence). The DNA for the CDR3 is TGTGCCAGCAGTTTATTATCCAGCGGGGGCACAGATACGCAGTATTTT. It codes for CASSLLSSGGTDTQYF.

V gene TRBV7-2 combines with J gene TRBJ1-6; D is uncertain. The CDR3 contains 17 residues. The germline CDR1 and CDR2 sequences are SGHTA and FQGNSA. The V gene lost 5 bases and the J gene lost 0 bases, with 14 bases spanning the gap. The CDR3 region has the DNA TGTGCCAGCAGCCCGACGGGAGGGAGCTCCTATAATTCACCCCTCCACTTT. Protein: CASSPTGGSSYNSPLHF.

This clonotype was observed at least ten times. The V gene is TRBV6-5, the J gene TRBJ1-6; D gene ambiguous. The ends were cut back, 2 bases at V and 10 bases at J, with 12 bases in the middle. This CDR3 region has 14 residues. Per germline, CDR1 MNHEY and CDR2 SVGAGI. CDR3 coding DNA: TGTGCCAGCAGTTACAAGGTTTTATCGTCACCCCTCCACTTT. Residues: CASSYKVLSSPLHF.

The chain couples TRBV7-6 to TRBJ2-3; tentatively, D is TRBD2 (5 bases). CDR1 and CDR2 (germline): SGHVS, FNYEAQ. The CDR3 runs 15 residues. The germline V and J ends were trimmed by 1 base and 3 bases, with 11 bases remaining between them. In DNA, the CDR3 is TGTGCCAGCAGCTTAGGAGGGAAGATGACAGATACGCAGTATTTT. Translated, it gives CASSLGGKMTDTQYF.

The chain carries TRBV5-4 and TRBJ2-5, with TRBD2 identical over 9 bases. The CDR3 has 16 residues. V trimming: 3 bases; J trimming: 4 bases; junction bases outside the gene matches: 10. The germline CDR1 and CDR2 sequences are SGHNT and YYREEE (reference sequence). The CDR3: CASSSPGSGGLETQYF. Here the CDR3 DNA reads TGTGCCAGCAGCTCGCCGGGGAGCGGGGGGTTAGAGACCCAGTACTTC.

The V and J genes are TRBV20-1 and TRBJ2-3, with 9 bases matching TRBD2. From germline, CDR1 is DFQATT and CDR2 SNEGSKA (reference sequence). J gave up 4 bases and V 1 base, and 9 bases lay outside the gene matches. The CDR3 length is 16 residues. The CDR3 coding sequence is TGCAGTGCTAGAGGGTTGTTAGCGGGAGATTCAGATACGCAGTATTTT. This encodes CSARGLLAGDSDTQYF.

The rearrangement uses TRBV5-1 and TRBJ2-1; D not certain. The V gene lost 4 bases and the J gene lost 7 bases, with 12 bases spanning the gap. This CDR3 has 13 amino acids. Germline V CDR1 and CDR2: SGHRS, YFSETQ. In DNA form, the CDR3 reads TGCGCCAGCAGCCCGCCCTTAGGGAATGAGCAGTTCTTC. The encoded protein is CASSPPLGNEQFF. Complete variable domain (other parts from reference TRBV5-1 and TRBJ2-1): KAGVTQTPRYLIKTRGQQVTLSCSPISGHRSVSWYQQTPGQGLQFLFEYFSETQRNKGNFPGRFSGRQFSNSRSEMNVSTLELGDSALYLCASSPPLGNEQFFGPGTRLTVL.

The chain recombines TRBV12-3 or TRBV12-4 with TRBJ1-1; D may be TRBD1 (5 bases). V was shortened by 5 bases and J by 5 bases, with 15 bases between the two germline ends. The CDR3 loop spans 14 amino acids. CDR3 sequence: CASSLTGIGTEAFF. CDR3 DNA sequence: TGTGCCAGCAGTCTCACAGGAATAGGGACTGAAGCTTTCTTT.

This rearrangement joins TRBV20-1 to TRBJ1-1; possible D gene TRBD1, 5 bases. The CDR3 length is 13 residues. The ends were cut back, 6 bases at V and 1 base at J, with 12 bases in the middle. In germline, CDR1 is DFQATT, CDR2 SNEGSKA (reference sequence). CDR3 bases: TGCAGTGCCCCCGGAAGGGGGAACACTGAAGCTTTCTTT. This encodes CSAPGRGNTEAFF.

This clonotype was recorded at least ten times. V and J are TRBV5-1 and TRBJ2-1; 11 bases align to TRBD2. The CDR3 has 16 residues. The V segment lost 2 bases and the J segment 2 bases; nucleotides outside the gene matches: 3. Germline assignment: CDR1 SGHRS and CDR2 YFSETQ. CDR3: CASSFGTSGPYNEQFF. The CDR3 DNA follows: TGCGCCAGCAGCTTTGGGACTAGCGGCCCCTACAATGAGCAGTTCTTC.

In this sample, this clonotype turned up a few times. This chain links TRBV4-3 with TRBJ2-1, with a tentative D call TRBD2 (6 bases). V was clipped by 1 base and J by 8 bases, with 12 bases between them. The germline V gene encodes CDR1 LGHNA and CDR2 YSLEER. The CDR3 sequence is 14 residues long. In nucleotides, the CDR3 is TGCGCCAGCAGCCAAGTTGGAGGGGCGGATGAGCAGTTCTTC. Amino acid sequence: CASSQVGGADEQFF.

The rearrangement links TRBV6-2 or TRBV6-3 to TRBJ1-5, with D possibly matching TRBD1 (5 bases). CDR3 length: 14 amino acids. CDR1 and CDR2 (germline): MNHEY, SVGEGT. Trimming shortened V by 6 bases and J by 2 bases, and 11 bases separated the two germline ends. Here the CDR3 DNA reads TGTGCCAGCAGCTTTTGGGGGGGCAATCAGCCCCAGCATTTT. As protein: CASSFWGGNQPQHF.

The CDR3 bases are TGTGCCAGCAGAAAGACTAGCGGGAGGGACGAGCAGTACTTC. Amino acids: CASRKTSGRDEQYF. V gene TRBV12-3 or TRBV12-4 combines with J gene TRBJ2-7; 14 bases line up with TRBD2. The CDR3 is made up of 14 amino acids. Germline trimming cut 6 bases from V and 5 bases from J; bases unmatched to any gene: 3.

J is TRBJ2-3 and V is TRBV24-1; TRBD1 agrees at 10 bases. J lost 4 bases, V lost 4 bases, and 7 bases had no gene match. Germline CDR1 KGHDR, CDR2 SFDVKD. This CDR3 spans 16 amino acids. The CDR3 sequence: CATSDSGTGVSDTQYF. The CDR3 DNA sequence: TGTGCCACCAGTGACTCCGGGACAGGGGTGTCAGATACGCAGTATTTT.

CDR3 nucleotides: TGTGCCAGCAGATGGACAGGATCGACTGAAGCTTTCTTT. Translated: CASRWTGSTEAFF. The chain employs TRBV7-2 and TRBJ1-1; 7 nucleotides match TRBD1. Trimming at V came to 6 bases and at J to 5 bases, leaving 6 bases not matched to a gene. This CDR3 contains 13 residues. Germline CDR1 SGHTA, CDR2 FQGNSA.

The table lists this clonotype with many counts. This chain links TRBV7-2 with TRBJ2-1, with 8 bases that match TRBD2. The CDR3 length is 15 residues. Germline V gene lookup returns CDR1 SGHTA and CDR2 FQGNSA. V was clipped by 7 bases and J by 6 bases; unmatched bases: 11. DNA of the CDR3: TGTGCCAGCACCCACGTAGCGGGGACCTTCAATGAGCAGTTCTTC. Encoded protein: CASTHVAGTFNEQFF.

This clonotype was detected ten times or more. This chain links TRBV20-1 with TRBJ1-1; D remains unclear. The CDR3 spans 16 residues. The germline V gene has CDR1 DFQATT and CDR2 SNEGSKA (reference sequence). Trimming cost V 3 bases and J 0 bases, with 17 bases left between them. CDR3 residues: CSARWGPRPVNTEAFF. The CDR3 coding sequence is TGCAGTGCTAGGTGGGGTCCTCGACCGGTGAACACTGAAGCTTTCTTT.

This clonotype has more than one count but fewer than ten. V gene TRBV11-1 combines with J gene TRBJ2-3; 10 bases map to TRBD2. Trimming cost V 3 bases and J 0 bases; bases outside gene matches: 12. CDR1 and CDR2 (germline): SGHAT, FQDESV (reference sequence). This CDR3 has 19 amino acids. The CDR3: CASSFEVTSGTTSTDTQYF. Here the CDR3 DNA reads TGTGCCAGCAGCTTTGAGGTCACTAGCGGGACTACTAGCACAGATACGCAGTATTTT. Full variable domain (remainder filled in from reference TRBV11-1 and TRBJ2-3): EAEVAQSPRYKITEKSQAVAFWCDPISGHATLYWYRQILGQGPELLVQFQDESVVDDSQLPKDRFSAERLKGVDSTLKIQPAELGDSAMYLCASSFEVTSGTTSTDTQYFGPGTRLTVL.

This clonotype was seen ten or more times. This chain connects TRBV28 to TRBJ2-1; D remains ambiguous. V lost 6 bases to trimming and J lost 10 bases, with 10 bases between them. Germline lookup yields CDR1 MDHEN and CDR2 SYDVKM. This CDR3 is built from 11 residues. The CDR3, as DNA: TGTGCCAGCAGCCCGTTAAGGGAGCAGTTCTTC. Translation: CASSPLREQFF.

This clonotype has a handful of counts. The gene calls are TRBV7-2 and TRBJ2-1, with TRBD2 matching over 11 bases. Germline-derived CDR1 and CDR2 are SGHTA and FQGNSA. The CDR3 length is 16 residues. Losses at the gene ends were 5 bases for V and 9 bases for J; bases not matched to a gene: 12. Here the CDR3 DNA reads TGTGCCAGCAGCCTAGTCATAGCGGGAGGGCTTGGTGAGCAGTTCTTC. Translating it yields CASSLVIAGGLGEQFF.

V and J are TRBV11-2 and TRBJ2-7; D might be TRBD2 (6 bases). Per germline, CDR1 SGHAT and CDR2 FQNNGV. Between the trimmed V and J ends, which lost 5 bases and 2 bases, there was a span of 13 bases. This CDR3 has 14 residues. The CDR3 DNA reads TGTGCCAGCAGCGCCCTGTGGGGGGCCTACGAGCAGTACTTC. Protein product: CASSALWGAYEQYF.

The V call is TRBV10-3, the J call TRBJ2-3; 8 bases match TRBD2. The CDR3 runs 15 residues. Germline CDR1 reads ENHRY; CDR2 reads SYGVKD. J lost 2 bases, V lost 2 bases, and 3 bases had no gene match. This CDR3 reads CAISEGGRYTDTQYF. The CDR3 bases are TGTGCCATCAGTGAGGGCGGGAGGTACACAGATACGCAGTATTTT.

V gene TRBV11-1 combines with J gene TRBJ2-2; 8 bases are shared with TRBD2. The CDR3 spans 16 residues. After removal of 5 bases from V and 7 bases from J, the junction contained 12 bases not matched to a gene. CDR1 and CDR2 (germline): SGHAT, FQDESV (reference sequence). The CDR3 spells CASSRFTGGLGGELFF. The CDR3 DNA reads TGTGCCAGCAGCCGATTTACGGGGGGGCTCGGCGGGGAGCTGTTTTTT.

The CDR3 region is CASSLISGNTQYF. The DNA for the CDR3 is TGTGCCAGCAGCTTAATTTCGGGGAATACGCAGTATTTT. The chain joins TRBV11-2 to TRBJ2-3; D possibly corresponds to TRBD2 (5 bases). CDR3 length: 13 residues. CDR1 is SGHAT and CDR2 is FQNNGV in the germline V gene. V was shortened by 2 bases and J by 7 bases, with 10 bases between the two germline ends.

The V call is TRBV18, the J call TRBJ2-7; 7 bases line up with TRBD1. Germline V lookup: CDR1 KGHSH, CDR2 LQKENI. Trimming cost V 3 bases and J 3 bases; bases outside gene matches: 8. This CDR3 spans 15 amino acids. CDR3 amino acids: CASSPRQGSFYEQYF. CDR3 bases: TGTGCCAGCTCACCTAGACAGGGATCATTCTACGAGCAGTACTTC.

This clonotype was observed at least ten times. V is TRBV5-1 and J is TRBJ2-1; the match to TRBD2 covers 11 bases. J lost 4 bases, V lost 4 bases, and 4 bases had no gene match. The CDR3 length is 15 residues. In germline, CDR1 is SGHRS, CDR2 YFSETQ. The CDR3 DNA reads as TGCGCCAGCAGCAAGACTAGCGGGAATTACAATGAGCAGTTCTTC. Protein: CASSKTSGNYNEQFF.

This chain connects TRBV12-3 or TRBV12-4 to TRBJ1-5, with 7 bases lining up with TRBD1. The CDR3 extends over 15 amino acids. Trimming took 6 bases from V and 4 from J; bases not matched to a gene: 9. The CDR3 nucleotides are TGTGCCAGCAGCCGACCGGGACAGACTAATCAGCCCCAGCATTTT. It is translated as CASSRPGQTNQPQHF.

This clonotype occurred a few times. A junction end diverges from the germline sequence, so it may reflect a read error. The chain is built from TRBV6-2 or TRBV6-3 and TRBJ2-3; TRBD2 aligns across 7 bases. The CDR3 sequence is 15 residues long. Per germline, CDR1 MNHEY and CDR2 SVGEGT. The CDR3 sequence: CASNYFGGGTDTQYF. CDR3 coding DNA: TGTGCCAGCAATTACTTCGGCGGGGGAACAGATACGCAGTATTTT.

This sequence joins TRBV29-1 and TRBJ2-3; TRBD2 agrees at 9 bases. Germline V gene sequence: CDR1 SQVTM, CDR2 ANQGSEA. With 6 bases clipped from V and 5 bases from J, the junction kept 12 bases outside the gene matches. CDR3 length equals 15 residues. CDR3: CSVASSGSVGDTQYF. The CDR3 DNA reads as TGCAGCGTGGCGAGTAGCGGGAGTGTGGGAGATACGCAGTATTTT.